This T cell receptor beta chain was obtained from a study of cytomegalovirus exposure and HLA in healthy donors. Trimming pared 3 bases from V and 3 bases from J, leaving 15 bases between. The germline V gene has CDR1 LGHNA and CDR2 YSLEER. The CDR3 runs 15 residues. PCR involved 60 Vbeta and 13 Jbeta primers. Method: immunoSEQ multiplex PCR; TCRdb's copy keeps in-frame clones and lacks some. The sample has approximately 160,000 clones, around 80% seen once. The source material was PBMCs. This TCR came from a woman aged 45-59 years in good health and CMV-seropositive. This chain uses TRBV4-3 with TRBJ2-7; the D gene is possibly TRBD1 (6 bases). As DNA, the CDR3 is TGCGCCAGCAGCCAGGGGGCAGGGGTCCACTACGAGCAGTACTTC. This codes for CASSQGAGVHYEQYF.